This T cell receptor beta chain was retrieved from a study of cytomegalovirus exposure and HLA in healthy donors. V lost 4 bases and J lost 8; bases outside the gene matches: 7. The CDR3 is 14 amino acids. Germline assignment: CDR1 SGHDT and CDR2 YYEEEE. This table comes from immunoSEQ multiplex PCR, and its TCRdb copy is limited to in-frame clones, with some not included. The top ten hold roughly 6.5% of the sample, which has more than 150,000 clones, roughly 80% seen once. The sequence was obtained from a man younger than 35 in good health and CMV-seropositive. The chain couples TRBV5-6 to TRBJ2-1; TRBD2 matches at 9 bases. The source material was PBMCs. CDR3 bases: TGTGCCAGCAGCCGGATTAGCGGGAGTGATGAGCAGTTCTTC. It specifies CASSRISGSDEQFF.